This T cell receptor (beta chain) was recorded in a study of beta chain features in type 1 diabetes. Trimming took 6 bases from V and 9 from J, leaving 6 bases between them. The CDR3 loop spans 10 amino acids. Germline V gene lookup returns CDR1 DFQATT and CDR2 SNEGSKA (reference sequence). Whole-study results and caveats: The VDJ junctions of type 1 diabetes patients carried fewer insertions and more deletions. People with Type 1 diabetes carried modestly yet significantly shorter TCRB CDR3s in all four CD4+ subsets.

Reverse transcription of all isolated RNA meant that expressed TCRB transcripts were sequenced. Profiling relied on immunoSEQ multiplex PCR, and the TCRdb table lists in-frame clones only, not all of them. Of around 650,000 clones detected, 9.5% to 15% appear once; the ten largest clones hold more than 0.095%. This clone has a handful of counts. Antigen unknown. The receptor was isolated from a man aged 25-45 years with type 1 diabetes. Sequences were obtained from naive CD4+ T cells from blood. The chain has TRBV20-1 and TRBJ1-6; D gene unclear. CDR3 coding DNA: TGCAGTGCGCTGGGTTCACCCCTCCACTTT. Its translation: CSALGSPLHF.